What follows are 19 T cell receptor beta chains derived from one specimen sequenced in a study of T cell responses to AZD1222 COVID-19 vaccine. Measured with immunoSEQ multiplex PCR; TCRdb has only the in-frame clones, and not every one. Altogether 65,000 to 100,000 clones are present, more than 75% being singletons, with the ten largest covering around 20%. The material was peripheral blood, obtained on day 0 of AZD1222 vaccination. These receptors originate from an adult in good health.

This chain joins TRBV30 and TRBJ1-6; unclear D gene. The CDR3 runs 10 residues. The germline V gene has CDR1 GTSNPN and CDR2 SVGIG (reference sequence). Trimming removed 5 bases at V and 13 bases at J, with 9 bases between. CDR3 protein: CAWGRSPLHF. In DNA, the CDR3 is TGTGCCTGGGGACGTTCGCCCCTCCACTTT. Variable domain in full (rest from reference TRBV30 and TRBJ1-6): SQTIHQWPATLVQPVGSPLSLECTVEGTSNPNLYWYRQAAGRGLQLLFYSVGIGQISSEVPQNLSASRPQDRQFILSSKKLLLSDSGFYLCAWGRSPLHFGNGTRLTVT.

This rearrangement joins TRBV11-2 to TRBJ1-1; D call uncertain. With 7 bases removed from V and 4 bases from J, the gap between germline ends came to 13 bases. This CDR3 region has 13 residues. CDR1 SGHAT and CDR2 FQNNGV come from the germline V gene. The CDR3, as DNA: TGTGCCAGCACCGAACCCGGAGGCACTGAAGCTTTCTTT. This encodes CASTEPGGTEAFF. The full variable domain, in which reference TRBV11-2 and TRBJ1-1 provide the parts outside the CDR3, is EAGVAQSPRYKIIEKRQSVAFWCNPISGHATLYWYQQILGQGPKLLIQFQNNGVVDDSQLPKDRFSAERLKGVDSTLKIQPAKLEDSAVYLCASTEPGGTEAFFGQGTRLTVV.

This chain links TRBV29-1 with TRBJ2-1, with D maybe TRBD2 (5 bases). With 7 bases removed from V and 7 bases from J, the gap between germline ends came to 17 bases. The CDR3 length is 13 residues. The germline V gene has CDR1 SQVTM and CDR2 ANQGSEA. CDR3 DNA: TGCAGCGCCTGTACTAGGACGGGGAATGAGCAGTTCTTC. This translates into CSACTRTGNEQFF.

This chain links TRBV21-1 with TRBJ2-1; the table calls TRBD2, which could not be checked here. TRBV21-1 counts as a pseudogene. The CDR3 extends over 17 amino acids. CDR3: CASSKARLAGGQSEQFF. The DNA of the CDR3 is TGTGCCAGCAGCAAAGCCCGACTAGCGGGGGGGCAAAGTGAGCAGTTCTTC.

This chain links TRBV24-1 with TRBJ2-5, with D uncertain. The CDR3 covers 15 residues. In germline, CDR1 is KGHDR, CDR2 SFDVKD. The V gene lost 3 bases and the J gene lost 5 bases, with 15 bases spanning the gap. For the CDR3, the DNA is TGTGCCACCAGTGATCCAACGGCCGGGTTGGAGACCCAGTACTTC. Amino acids: CATSDPTAGLETQYF.

This clone has just a few counts. The gene calls are TRBV28 and TRBJ1-2; D remains unclear. Germline V gene sequence: CDR1 MDHEN, CDR2 SYDVKM. With 6 bases removed from V and 4 bases from J, the gap between germline ends came to 6 bases. The CDR3 has 11 residues. The CDR3 reads CASRDFYGYTF. The CDR3 bases are TGTGCCAGCAGGGACTTCTATGGCTACACCTTC.

This clone occurred a few times. The J gene is TRBJ2-2, the V gene TRBV14; D is possibly TRBD1 or TRBD2 (5 bases each). V was trimmed by 7 bases and J by 5 bases, leaving 11 bases between them. Germline CDR1 reads SGHDN; CDR2 reads FVKESK. The CDR3 runs to 13 residues. CDR3 in DNA: TGTGCCAGCACCTACGGGGCGACCGGGGAGCTGTTTTTT. Translated, it gives CASTYGATGELFF.

This sequence joins TRBV27 and TRBJ2-3; D unresolved. Trimming pared 2 bases from V and 1 base from J, leaving 7 bases between. The germline gives CDR1 MNHEY, CDR2 SMNVEV (reference sequence). CDR3 size: 14 residues. The CDR3 protein is CASSLGPGTDTQYF. Here the CDR3 DNA reads TGTGCCAGCAGTTTAGGTCCGGGCACAGATACGCAGTATTTT.

This clone was seen more than once but under ten times. The chain employs TRBV19 and TRBJ1-4, with 11 positions matching TRBD1. Germline assignment: CDR1 LNHDA and CDR2 SQIVND (reference sequence). CDR3 length: 15 amino acids. V was clipped by 5 bases and J by 8 bases; unmatched bases: 7. Here the CDR3 DNA reads TGTGCCAGTAGTGCTGGGACAGGGGGTAGGGAAAAACTGTTTTTT. Translating gives CASSAGTGGREKLFF.

On this clone: Germline is not matched at one junction end, which may reflect a read error. The chain employs TRBV5-4 and TRBJ2-7; 15 bases map to TRBD2. Germline V lookup: CDR1 SGHNT, CDR2 YYREEE (reference sequence). The CDR3 spans 13 residues. The CDR3 sequence is CASSSVPGLAGGF. CDR3 nucleotide sequence: TGTGCCAGCAGCTCCGTCCCGGGACTAGCGGGAGGCTTC.

The rearrangement links TRBV24-1 to TRBJ2-7; the D is unclear. The CDR3 has 13 residues. Germline CDR1 and CDR2: KGHDR and SFDVKD. V was cut by 0 bases and J by 7 bases, with 9 bases left in between. The CDR3: CATSDLGRKEQYF. CDR3 DNA: TGTGCCACCAGTGATTTGGGCCGGAAAGAGCAGTACTTC.

The chain employs TRBV27 and TRBJ1-5; D is unresolved. The CDR3 loop spans 15 amino acids. V shed 0 bases and J shed 2 bases, with 8 bases lying between them. Germline CDR1 MNHEY, CDR2 SMNVEV (reference sequence). In DNA, the CDR3 is TGTGCCAGCAGTTTATCTGCCCTGGGCAATCAGCCCCAGCATTTT. Amino acids: CASSLSALGNQPQHF.

The rearrangement joins TRBV6-1 to TRBJ2-4, with D maybe TRBD1 (6 bases). CDR3 length: 16 amino acids. The germline gives CDR1 MNHNS, CDR2 SASEGT. The V end was cut by 0 bases, the J end by 0 bases, with 9 bases between. In nucleotides, the CDR3 is TGTGCCAGCAGTGAAGCGGGACACTTAGCCAAAAACATTCAGTACTTC. Translation gives CASSEAGHLAKNIQYF.

This chain connects TRBV27 to TRBJ1-4; maybe TRBD1 (5 bases). Germline V CDR1 and CDR2: MNHEY, SMNVEV (reference sequence). Trimming took 4 bases from V and 8 from J, leaving 17 bases between them. The CDR3 consists of 15 residues. The CDR3 DNA sequence: TGTGCCAGCAGTTACGGGTCCGGGACTGGGGAAAAACTGTTTTTT. Protein: CASSYGSGTGEKLFF.

The J gene is TRBJ1-2, the V gene TRBV7-2; 9 bases match TRBD1. With 1 base clipped from V and 8 bases from J, the junction kept 5 bases outside the gene matches. Germline values: CDR1 SGHTA, CDR2 FQGNSA. The CDR3 loop spans 14 amino acids. The CDR3 region has the DNA TGTGCCAGCAGCTTAGGCACAGGGGGCATCGGCTACACCTTC. Translated, it gives CASSLGTGGIGYTF.

This clone was counted a few times. This chain connects TRBV28 to TRBJ1-6, with D hard to call. The CDR3 spans 16 residues. Trimming left V 7 bases short and J 5 bases short, with 18 bases between. From germline, CDR1 is MDHEN and CDR2 SYDVKM. Written as DNA, the CDR3 is TGTGCCAGCACTTCGGACGGATCCGAGAATAATTCACCCCTCCACTTT. Translation gives CASTSDGSENNSPLHF. Together with reference TRBV28 and TRBJ1-6, the CDR3 gives the full variable domain: DVKVTQSSRYLVKRTGEKVFLECVQDMDHENMFWYRQDPGLGLRLIYFSYDVKMKEKGDIPEGYSVSREKKERFSLILESASTNQTSMYLCASTSDGSENNSPLHFGNGTRLTVT.

This chain joins TRBV10-2 and TRBJ1-6; 8 positions agree with TRBD1. Germline trimming cut 6 bases from V and 2 bases from J; bases unmatched to any gene: 6. This CDR3 has 16 amino acids. Germline CDR1 is WSHSY and CDR2 is SAAADI. The CDR3: CASSDRGGTYNSPLHF. CDR3 sequence (DNA): TGCGCCAGCAGCGACAGGGGAGGCACCTATAATTCACCCCTCCACTTT.

The V gene is TRBV3-1 (or the pseudogene TRBV3-2), the J gene TRBJ1-2; D is unclear. Trimming left V 0 bases short and J 8 bases short, with 10 bases between. Per the germline V gene, CDR1 is LGHDT and CDR2 is YNNKEL (reference sequence). The CDR3 spans 13 residues. The chain's CDR3 is CASSQEPIGGYTF. In nucleotides, the CDR3 is TGTGCCAGCAGCCAAGAACCAATAGGCGGCTACACCTTC.

The chain combines TRBV24-1 with TRBJ1-6; D is unresolved. The germline gives CDR1 KGHDR, CDR2 SFDVKD. V was clipped by 6 bases and J by 3 bases, with 23 bases between them. The CDR3 runs to 19 residues. CDR3 protein: CATSPSETAPLIYNSPLHF. The CDR3 region has the DNA TGTGCCACCAGTCCCTCCGAAACGGCACCCCTTATCTATAATTCACCCCTCCACTTT.